A single sample is the source of the 28 T cell receptor beta chains below, sequenced in a study of blood T cell repertoires in COVID-19. Some clones are missing from TCRdb's copy, which holds only in-frame ones; the method was immunoSEQ multiplex PCR. The sample has around 200,000 clones; about 86% are singletons. Sequenced: peripheral blood. Every receptor here comes from a man between 50 and 59 years old with active or convalescent COVID-19.

As regards this clone: A junction end diverges from the germline sequence, so it may reflect a read error. V and J are TRBV18 and TRBJ1-4; D unresolved. Germline values: CDR1 KGHSH, CDR2 LQKENI. The CDR3 contains 14 residues. This CDR3 is CASSPSQVNEELFF. CDR3 in DNA: TGTGCCAGCTCACCTTCACAAGTTAATGAAGAACTGTTTTTT.

The rearrangement joins TRBV11-3 to TRBJ2-1; 13 bases are shared with TRBD2. After removal of 1 base from V and 5 bases from J, the junction contained 2 bases not matched to a gene. Germline V gene lookup returns CDR1 SGHNT and CDR2 YENEEA. The CDR3 is made up of 16 amino acids. In nucleotides, the CDR3 is TGTGCCAGCAGCTTAGGGACTAGCGGGAGACACAATGAGCAGTTCTTC. Translation: CASSLGTSGRHNEQFF.

The chain joins TRBV5-1 to TRBJ2-5, with 12 positions matching TRBD2. Losses at the gene ends were 6 bases for V and 5 bases for J; bases not matched to a gene: 8. CDR1 and CDR2 from the germline V gene are SGHRS and YFSETQ. CDR3 length: 15 amino acids. The CDR3 DNA sequence: TGCGCCAGCACACCGCTAGCGGGAGGGGCCGAGACCCAGTACTTC. Its protein product is CASTPLAGGAETQYF.

This chain uses TRBV18 with TRBJ1-1; 7 bases match TRBD1. V lost 1 base to trimming and J lost 0 bases; unmatched junction nucleotides: 5. The CDR3 has 16 residues. Germline lookup yields CDR1 KGHSH and CDR2 LQKENI. The CDR3 protein is CASSPLPTGLNTEAFF. The DNA for the CDR3 is TGTGCCAGCTCACCACTCCCGACAGGGTTGAACACTGAAGCTTTCTTT.

CDR3: CASSHKTSGAHNEQFF. CDR3 DNA sequence: TGTGCCAGCTCACATAAGACTAGCGGGGCTCACAATGAGCAGTTCTTC. V is TRBV18 and J is TRBJ2-1, with TRBD2 matching 11 bases. From germline, CDR1 is KGHSH and CDR2 LQKENI. With 4 bases clipped from V and 5 bases from J, the junction kept 7 bases outside the gene matches. The CDR3 consists of 16 residues.

This chain joins TRBV18 and TRBJ1-2; 12 nucleotides match TRBD1. Germline V gives CDR1 KGHSH, CDR2 LQKENI. The CDR3 has 16 amino acids. The junction had 8 bases not matched to a gene; V was cut back by 5 bases and J by 4 bases. CDR3 bases: TGTGCCAGCTCAACCTCCGGGACAGGGGGCTTCTATGGCTACACCTTC. Its protein product is CASSTSGTGGFYGYTF.

The rearrangement links TRBV11-2 to TRBJ1-2, with TRBD1 matching 12 bases. V shed 5 bases and J 3 bases; nucleotides not matched to a gene: 10. Per germline, CDR1 SGHAT and CDR2 FQNNGV. This CDR3 region has 17 residues. The chain's CDR3 is CASSPTGTGGAYYGYTF. DNA of the CDR3: TGTGCCAGCAGCCCAACCGGGACAGGGGGCGCATACTATGGCTACACCTTC.

This chain links TRBV19 with TRBJ1-5; possible D gene TRBD1, 5 bases. The CDR3 sequence is 20 residues long. V lost 2 bases to trimming and J lost 4 bases, with 27 bases between them. Germline V gives CDR1 LNHDA, CDR2 SQIVND (reference sequence). The CDR3: CASSIFPLTAGRITNQPQHF. In nucleotides, the CDR3 is TGTGCCAGTAGTATATTCCCTCTGACAGCGGGAAGGATTACAAATCAGCCCCAGCATTTT.

This chain connects TRBV4-1 to TRBJ1-2; 9 nucleotides match TRBD1. Germline loops: CDR1 MGHRA, CDR2 YSYEKL. V lost 1 base and J lost 1; bases outside the gene matches: 1. The CDR3 is 15 amino acids. The CDR3 DNA follows: TGCGCCAGCAGCCAAGCGGGACAGGGTAACTATGGCTACACCTTC. Translated, it gives CASSQAGQGNYGYTF.

The chain is built from TRBV28 and TRBJ1-2; D call uncertain. Between the trimmed V and J ends, which lost 5 bases and 4 bases, there was a span of 8 bases. Germline V gives CDR1 MDHEN, CDR2 SYDVKM. This CDR3 spans 12 amino acids. The CDR3 DNA reads TGTGCCAGCAGTACAAGTCGCTATGGCTACACCTTC. This translates into CASSTSRYGYTF.

The gene calls are TRBV11-2 and TRBJ2-1, with D tentatively TRBD1 (6 bases). The V end was cut by 5 bases, the J end by 0 bases, with 17 bases between. The CDR3 consists of 17 residues. Germline CDR1 SGHAT, CDR2 FQNNGV. The DNA for the CDR3 is TGTGCCAGCAGCCCCTACCCACAGGGTAACTCCTACAATGAGCAGTTCTTC. Protein: CASSPYPQGNSYNEQFF.

The genes are TRBV29-1 and TRBJ1-2; perhaps TRBD1 as D (5 bases). Trimming removed 3 bases at V and 3 bases at J, with 8 bases between. The CDR3 sequence is 12 residues long. Germline assignment: CDR1 SQVTM and CDR2 ANQGSEA. CDR3 region: CSVDQGHYGYTF. DNA for the CDR3: TGCAGCGTTGACCAGGGCCACTATGGCTACACCTTC.

The rearrangement joins TRBV25-1 to TRBJ1-2; possibly TRBD1 for D (6 bases). CDR3 length equals 13 residues. Germline V gene data show CDR1 as MGHDK and CDR2 as SYGVNS. The ends were cut back, 1 base at V and 7 bases at J, with 10 bases in the middle. CDR3 sequence (DNA): TGTGCCAGCAGTGAATTGGCAGGGGTTGGCTACACCTTC. Translating gives CASSELAGVGYTF.

The chain is built from TRBV2 and TRBJ2-4, with 9 bases identical to TRBD1. This CDR3 has 14 amino acids. Per germline, CDR1 SNHLY and CDR2 FYNNEI. Losses at the gene ends were 5 bases for V and 7 bases for J; bases not matched to a gene: 6. The CDR3 loop is CASSLQGAGNIQYF. The CDR3 DNA follows: TGTGCCAGCAGTCTACAGGGGGCGGGGAACATTCAGTACTTC. The entire variable domain, with the rest obtained from reference TRBV2 and TRBJ2-4, is as follows: EPEVTQTPSHQVTQMGQEVILRCVPISNHLYFYWYRQILGQKVEFLVSFYNNEISEKSEIFDDQFSVERPDGSNFTLKIRSTKLEDSAMYFCASSLQGAGNIQYFGAGTRLSVL.

This clone was counted once. V and J are TRBV28 and TRBJ1-2, with TRBD1 as a possible D gene (6 bases). CDR1 MDHEN and CDR2 SYDVKM come from the germline V gene. The CDR3 is 12 residues long. Trimming pared 4 bases from V and 6 bases from J, leaving 9 bases between. CDR3 bases: TGTGCCAGCAGTTCCAGGGGTGATGGCTACACCTTC. Amino acids: CASSSRGDGYTF.

The chain carries TRBV2 and TRBJ2-2, with TRBD1 as a possible D gene (6 bases). From germline, CDR1 is SNHLY and CDR2 FYNNEI. The CDR3 loop spans 15 amino acids. The germline V and J ends were trimmed by 7 bases and 6 bases, with 18 bases remaining between them. The CDR3 sequence: CASMTGLIGAGELFF. In DNA, the CDR3 is TGTGCCAGCATGACAGGATTAATAGGGGCCGGGGAGCTGTTTTTT. Full variable domain (missing parts from reference TRBV2 and TRBJ2-2): EPEVTQTPSHQVTQMGQEVILRCVPISNHLYFYWYRQILGQKVEFLVSFYNNEISEKSEIFDDQFSVERPDGSNFTLKIRSTKLEDSAMYFCASMTGLIGAGELFFGEGSRLTVL.

The chain carries TRBV11-2 and TRBJ2-6, with D tentatively TRBD1 (6 bases). This CDR3 is 16 amino acids long. Deletions cut 5 bases from V and 0 bases from J, with 11 bases between. The germline V gene has CDR1 SGHAT and CDR2 FQNNGV. The CDR3 DNA is TGTGCCAGCAGCACTCAAGGGGGCTCTGGGGCCAACGTCCTGACTTTC. Protein product: CASSTQGGSGANVLTF.

CDR3 sequence reads: CASSLEGLAAPYEQYF. The DNA of the CDR3 is TGCGCCAGCAGCTTGGAAGGACTAGCGGCACCCTACGAGCAGTACTTC. The V and J genes are TRBV5-1 and TRBJ2-7; 10 positions agree with TRBD2. The length of the CDR3 is 16 residues. Trimming took 0 bases from V and 2 from J; bases not matched to a gene: 5. Germline V CDR1 and CDR2: SGHRS, YFSETQ.

The chain has TRBV19 and TRBJ1-3; no reliable D call. Deletions cut 10 bases from V and 3 bases from J, with 13 bases between. Germline CDR1 and CDR2: LNHDA and SQIVND (reference sequence). The CDR3 has 13 amino acids. The DNA of the CDR3 is TGTGCCACCCAACTAGGGCTTGGAAACACCATATATTTT. Protein: CATQLGLGNTIYF.

V usage is TRBV21-1 and J usage is TRBJ2-7; TRBD1, the table's D call, was not compared with the DNA. TRBV21-1 is termed a pseudogene. This CDR3 spans 14 amino acids. CDR3 loop: CASSRGQGADEQYF. CDR3 nucleotide sequence: TGTGCCAGCAGCAGAGGACAGGGGGCGGATGAGCAGTACTTC.

The gene calls are TRBV7-3 and TRBJ2-3, with 7 bases aligning to TRBD2. The trim removed 5 bases at V and 1 base at J, leaving 6 bases unmatched. Germline values: CDR1 SGHTA, CDR2 FQGTGA. The length of the CDR3 is 15 residues. The CDR3 DNA reads as TGTGCCAGCAGCCCCAGGAGCGGGGGCACAGATACGCAGTATTTT. It specifies CASSPRSGGTDTQYF.

This chain connects TRBV24-1 to TRBJ1-5; tentative D call: TRBD1 (5 bases). CDR3 length equals 17 residues. Germline CDR1 is KGHDR and CDR2 is SFDVKD. The V end was cut by 3 bases, the J end by 0 bases, with 14 bases between. CDR3 sequence: CATSDLTEGNSNQPQHF. DNA of the CDR3: TGTGCCACCAGTGATCTGACAGAAGGTAATAGCAATCAGCCCCAGCATTTT.

A note on this clone: One end of the junction fails to match germline, which may point to a read error. The V call is TRBV6-5, the J call TRBJ1-1, with D possibly being TRBD1 (6 bases). The CDR3 contains 13 residues. CDR1 MNHEY and CDR2 SVGAGI come from the germline V gene. The CDR3, as DNA: TGTGCCAGCAGTTTACGGACAGCCGAAGGGGGTGTCTTT. Its protein is CASSLRTAEGGVF.

V and J are TRBV6-4 and TRBJ1-5; TRBD1 is a possible D gene (6 bases). This CDR3 is built from 14 residues. Germline assignment: CDR1 MRHNA and CDR2 SNTAGT. The V gene lost 1 base and the J gene lost 6 bases, with 10 bases spanning the gap. CDR3 protein: CASSDWAGVQPQHF. CDR3 DNA: TGTGCCAGCAGTGACTGGGCAGGGGTTCAGCCCCAGCATTTT.

The sample holds one count of this clone. J is TRBJ2-7 and V is TRBV5-6, with D tentatively TRBD2 (5 bases). This CDR3 has 13 residues. Germline CDR1 is SGHDT and CDR2 is YYEEEE. Trimming left V 1 base short and J 7 bases short, with 12 bases between. The CDR3 region has the DNA TGTGCCAGCAGCTTGCCTCACACGGGGGAGCAGTACTTC. This sequence encodes CASSLPHTGEQYF.

The chain employs TRBV3-1 (or the pseudogene TRBV3-2) and TRBJ2-2; a weak D match, TRBD2 (6 bases). There are 15 residues in the CDR3. Germline CDR1 LGHDT, CDR2 YNNKEL (reference sequence). Trimming took 6 bases from V and 4 from J, leaving 15 bases between them. The CDR3: CASRNSGYRTGELFF. CDR3 coding DNA: TGTGCCAGCAGGAACAGCGGGTACCGCACCGGGGAGCTGTTTTTT.

The CDR3 DNA follows: TGTGCCAGCAGCTTAGGACAGGTCTACAATGAGCAGTTCTTC. The encoded protein is CASSLGQVYNEQFF. The chain joins TRBV5-4 to TRBJ2-1, with 7 bases fitting TRBD1. Unmatched junction bases numbered 2, after V lost 2 bases and J lost 3 bases. Per germline, CDR1 SGHNT and CDR2 YYREEE (reference sequence). The CDR3 totals 14 residues.

The chain combines TRBV2 with TRBJ2-1; D may be TRBD1 (5 bases). The germline V gene encodes CDR1 SNHLY and CDR2 FYNNEI. This CDR3 comprises 13 residues. Trimming removed 5 bases from V and 7 bases from J, with 12 bases in between. The CDR3 bases are TGTGCCAGCAGTACAGACAGCGTGAATGAGCAGTTCTTC. Protein sequence: CASSTDSVNEQFF.